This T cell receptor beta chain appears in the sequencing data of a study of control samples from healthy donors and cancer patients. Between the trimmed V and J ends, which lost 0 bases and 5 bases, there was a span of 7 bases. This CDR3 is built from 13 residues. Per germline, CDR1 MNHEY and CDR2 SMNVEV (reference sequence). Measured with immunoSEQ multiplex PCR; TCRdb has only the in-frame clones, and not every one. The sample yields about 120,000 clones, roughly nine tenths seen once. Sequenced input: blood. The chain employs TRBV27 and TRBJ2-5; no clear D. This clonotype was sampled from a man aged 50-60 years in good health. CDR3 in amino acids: CASSLSGLETQYF. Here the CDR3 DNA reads TGTGCCAGCAGTTTATCAGGGCTGGAGACCCAGTACTTC.